This T cell receptor beta chain was observed in a study of shared clonotypes between healthy human individuals. Study-level information: Contributing individuals were a couple of females and three males aged 18 to 49.

V was cut by 0 bases and J by 4 bases, with 13 bases left in between. This CDR3 is built from 16 residues. Germline CDR1 and CDR2: LGHNA and YSLEER. Terminally differentiated effector memory CD45RA+ cells were excluded by CCR7 positive selection of CD45RO-negative cells. Study observations and caveats: Donor scarcity curtailed the genetic and exposure-history diversity represented herein.

Genomic DNA (from each subset) was split evenly across several immunoSEQ plates. The table came from immunoSEQ multiplex PCR; TCRdb's copy has only in-frame clones and leaves some out. This table has around 2,100,000 clones, approximately 94% appearing once. As for this clone: The antigen is unknown.

The chain combines TRBV4-3 with TRBJ2-1; D is undetermined. The TCR originated in a man younger than 35 in good health. Sequencing used naive CD8+ T cells sorted from blood. The CDR3 region is CASSQESGAIYNEQFF. CDR3 nucleotides: TGCGCCAGCAGCCAAGAGAGTGGAGCGATATACAATGAGCAGTTCTTC.